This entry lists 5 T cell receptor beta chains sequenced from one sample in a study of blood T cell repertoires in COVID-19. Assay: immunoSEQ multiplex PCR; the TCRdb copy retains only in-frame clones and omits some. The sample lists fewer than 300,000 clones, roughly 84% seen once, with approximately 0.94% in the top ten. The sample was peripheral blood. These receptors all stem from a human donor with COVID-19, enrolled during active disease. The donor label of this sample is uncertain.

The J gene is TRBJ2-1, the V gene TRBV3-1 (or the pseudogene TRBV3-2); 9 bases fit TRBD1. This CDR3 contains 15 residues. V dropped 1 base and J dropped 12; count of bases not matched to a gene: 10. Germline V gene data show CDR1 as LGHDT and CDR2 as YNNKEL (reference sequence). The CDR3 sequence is CASSQGGQGHSAQFF. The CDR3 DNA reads TGTGCCAGCAGCCAAGGGGGACAGGGACATTCAGCGCAGTTCTTC.

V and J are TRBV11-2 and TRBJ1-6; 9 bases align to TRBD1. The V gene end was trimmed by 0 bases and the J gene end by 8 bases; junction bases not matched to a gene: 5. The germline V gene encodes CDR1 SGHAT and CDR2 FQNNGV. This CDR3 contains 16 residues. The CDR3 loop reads CASSLEGTGWYSPLHF. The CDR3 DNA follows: TGTGCCAGCAGCTTAGAGGGGACAGGGTGGTATTCACCCCTCCACTTT.

CDR3 sequence reads: CASSYRGNRRGNTIYF. The CDR3 nucleotides are TGTGCCAGCAGTTACAGGGGGAATCGGAGAGGAAACACCATATATTTT. V and J are TRBV6-5 and TRBJ1-3; maybe TRBD1 (6 bases). V was pared by 2 bases and J by 4 bases, with 15 bases between. Looked up from germline, CDR1 is MNHEY and CDR2 is SVGAGI. The CDR3 has 16 residues.

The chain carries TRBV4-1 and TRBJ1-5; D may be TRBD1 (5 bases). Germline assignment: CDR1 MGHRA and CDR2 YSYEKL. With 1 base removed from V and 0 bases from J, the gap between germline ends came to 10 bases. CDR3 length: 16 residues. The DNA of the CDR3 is TGCGCCAGCAGCCAAGGGCAGGGATATAGCAATCAGCCCCAGCATTTT. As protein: CASSQGQGYSNQPQHF.

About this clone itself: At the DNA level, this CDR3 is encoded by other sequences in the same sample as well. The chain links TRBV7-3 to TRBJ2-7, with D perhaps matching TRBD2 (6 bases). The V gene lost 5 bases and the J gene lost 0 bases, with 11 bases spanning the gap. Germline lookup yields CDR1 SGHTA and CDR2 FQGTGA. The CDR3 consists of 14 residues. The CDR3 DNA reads TGTGCCAGCAGCCCCTCCGGGAGCTCCTACGAGCAGTACTTC. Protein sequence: CASSPSGSSYEQYF.